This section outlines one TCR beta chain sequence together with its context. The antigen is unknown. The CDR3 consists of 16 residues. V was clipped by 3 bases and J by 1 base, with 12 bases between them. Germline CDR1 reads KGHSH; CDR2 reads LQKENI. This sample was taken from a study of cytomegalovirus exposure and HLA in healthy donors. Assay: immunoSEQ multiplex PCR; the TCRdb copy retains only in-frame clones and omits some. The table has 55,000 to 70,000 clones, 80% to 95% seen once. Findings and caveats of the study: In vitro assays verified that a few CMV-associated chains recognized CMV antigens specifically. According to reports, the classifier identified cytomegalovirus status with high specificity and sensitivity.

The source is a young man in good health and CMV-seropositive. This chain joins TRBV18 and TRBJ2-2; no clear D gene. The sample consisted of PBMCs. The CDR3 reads CASSPFVEWNTGELFF. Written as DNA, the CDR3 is TGTGCCAGCTCACCTTTTGTTGAGTGGAACACCGGGGAGCTGTTTTTT.